This TCR beta chain was recovered during a study of blood T cell repertoires in COVID-19. Data came from immunoSEQ multiplex PCR; TCRdb stores just in-frame clones and leaves some out. The sample lists some 68,000 clones, roughly nine tenths occurring once. This CDR3 is 13 amino acids long. Germline V gene lookup returns CDR1 MNHEY and CDR2 SVGEGT. The ends were cut back, 2 bases at V and 15 bases at J, with 17 bases in the middle. The sequence derives from a woman in her forties or fifties with COVID-19, enrolled during active disease. The sequenced material came from peripheral blood. This sequence joins TRBV6-2 or TRBV6-3 and TRBJ2-1; weak D call: TRBD2 (5 bases). Here the CDR3 DNA reads TGTGCCAGCAGTTACGAGGGAGTCCCCAATTTGTTCTTC. This translates into CASSYEGVPNLFF.